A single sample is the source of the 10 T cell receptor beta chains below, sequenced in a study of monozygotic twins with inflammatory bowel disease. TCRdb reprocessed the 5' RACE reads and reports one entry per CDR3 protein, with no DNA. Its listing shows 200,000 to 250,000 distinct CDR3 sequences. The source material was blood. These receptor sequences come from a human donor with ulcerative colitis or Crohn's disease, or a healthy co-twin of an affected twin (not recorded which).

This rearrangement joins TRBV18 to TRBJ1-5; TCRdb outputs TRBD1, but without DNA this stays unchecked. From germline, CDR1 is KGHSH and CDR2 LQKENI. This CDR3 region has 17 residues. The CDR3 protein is CASSRFRDRGRNQPQHF.

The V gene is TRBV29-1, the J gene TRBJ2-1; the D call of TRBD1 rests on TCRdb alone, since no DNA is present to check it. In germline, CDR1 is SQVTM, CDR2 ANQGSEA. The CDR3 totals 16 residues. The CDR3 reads CSVDAEQGAPPGEQFF.

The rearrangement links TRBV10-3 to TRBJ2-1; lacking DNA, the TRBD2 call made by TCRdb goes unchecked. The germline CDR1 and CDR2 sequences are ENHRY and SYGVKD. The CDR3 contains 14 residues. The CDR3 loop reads CAISASSGYNEQFF.

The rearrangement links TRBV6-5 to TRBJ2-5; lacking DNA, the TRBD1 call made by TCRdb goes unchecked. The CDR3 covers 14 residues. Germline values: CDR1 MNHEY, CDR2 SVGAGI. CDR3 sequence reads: CASSYLGRQETQYF.

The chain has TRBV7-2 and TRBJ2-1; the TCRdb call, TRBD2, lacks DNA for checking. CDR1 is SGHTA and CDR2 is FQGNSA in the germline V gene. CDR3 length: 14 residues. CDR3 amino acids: CASSFTGGGYEQFF.

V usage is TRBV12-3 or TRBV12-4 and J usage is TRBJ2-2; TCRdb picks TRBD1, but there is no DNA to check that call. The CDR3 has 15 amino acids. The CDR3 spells CASRSSTENTGELFF.

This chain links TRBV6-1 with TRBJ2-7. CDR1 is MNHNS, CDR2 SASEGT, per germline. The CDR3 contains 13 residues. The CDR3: CASRLDGAYEQYF.

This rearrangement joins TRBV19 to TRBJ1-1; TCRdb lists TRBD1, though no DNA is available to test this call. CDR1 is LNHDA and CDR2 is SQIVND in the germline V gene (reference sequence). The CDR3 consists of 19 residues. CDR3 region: CASSIAKDTTGGASTEAFF.

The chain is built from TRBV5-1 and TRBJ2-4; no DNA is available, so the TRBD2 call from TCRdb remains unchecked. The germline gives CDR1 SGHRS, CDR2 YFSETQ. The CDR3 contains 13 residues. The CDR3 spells CASSLAGRNIQYF.

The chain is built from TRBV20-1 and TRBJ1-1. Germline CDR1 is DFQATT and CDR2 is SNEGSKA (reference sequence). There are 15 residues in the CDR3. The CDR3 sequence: CSAIKYGLLNTEAFF.